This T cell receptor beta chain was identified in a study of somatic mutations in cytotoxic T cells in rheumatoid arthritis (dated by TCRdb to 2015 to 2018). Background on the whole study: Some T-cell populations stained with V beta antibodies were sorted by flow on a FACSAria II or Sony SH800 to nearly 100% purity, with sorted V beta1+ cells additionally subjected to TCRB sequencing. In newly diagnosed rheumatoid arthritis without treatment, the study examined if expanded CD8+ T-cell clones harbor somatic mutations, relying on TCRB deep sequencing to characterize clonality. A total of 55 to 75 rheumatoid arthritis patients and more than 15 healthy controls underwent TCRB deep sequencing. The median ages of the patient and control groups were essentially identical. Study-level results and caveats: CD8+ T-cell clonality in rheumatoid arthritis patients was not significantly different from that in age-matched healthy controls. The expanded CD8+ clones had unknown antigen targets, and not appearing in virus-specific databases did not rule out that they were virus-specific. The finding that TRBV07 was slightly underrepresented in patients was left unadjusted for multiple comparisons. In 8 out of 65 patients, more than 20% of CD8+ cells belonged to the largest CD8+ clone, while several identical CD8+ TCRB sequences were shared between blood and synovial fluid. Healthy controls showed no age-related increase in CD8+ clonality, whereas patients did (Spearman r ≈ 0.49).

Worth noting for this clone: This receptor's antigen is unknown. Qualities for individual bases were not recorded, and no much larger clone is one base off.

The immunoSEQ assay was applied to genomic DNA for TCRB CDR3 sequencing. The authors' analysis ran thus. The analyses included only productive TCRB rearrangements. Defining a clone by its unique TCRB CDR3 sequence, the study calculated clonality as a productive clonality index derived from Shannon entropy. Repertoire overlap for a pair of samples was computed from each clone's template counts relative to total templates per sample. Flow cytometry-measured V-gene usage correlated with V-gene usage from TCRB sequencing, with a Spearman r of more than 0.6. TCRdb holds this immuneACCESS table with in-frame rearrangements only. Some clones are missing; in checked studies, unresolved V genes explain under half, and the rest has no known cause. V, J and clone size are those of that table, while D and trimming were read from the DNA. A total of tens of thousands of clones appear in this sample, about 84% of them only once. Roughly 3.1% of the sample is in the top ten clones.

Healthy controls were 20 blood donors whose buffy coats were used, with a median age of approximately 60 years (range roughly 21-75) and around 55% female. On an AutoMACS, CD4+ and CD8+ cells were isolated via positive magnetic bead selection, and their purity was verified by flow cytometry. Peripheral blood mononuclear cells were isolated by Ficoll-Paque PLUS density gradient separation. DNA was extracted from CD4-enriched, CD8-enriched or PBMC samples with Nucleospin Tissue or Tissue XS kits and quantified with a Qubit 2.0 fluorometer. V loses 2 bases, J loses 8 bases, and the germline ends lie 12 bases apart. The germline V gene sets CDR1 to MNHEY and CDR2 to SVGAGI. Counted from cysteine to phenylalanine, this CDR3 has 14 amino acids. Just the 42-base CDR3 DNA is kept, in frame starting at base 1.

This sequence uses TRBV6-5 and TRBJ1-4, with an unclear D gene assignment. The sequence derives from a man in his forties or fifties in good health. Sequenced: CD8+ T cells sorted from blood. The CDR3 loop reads CASSYNPGGEKLFF. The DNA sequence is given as TGTGCCAGCAGTTACAACCCGGGTGGCGAAAAACTGTTTTTT.